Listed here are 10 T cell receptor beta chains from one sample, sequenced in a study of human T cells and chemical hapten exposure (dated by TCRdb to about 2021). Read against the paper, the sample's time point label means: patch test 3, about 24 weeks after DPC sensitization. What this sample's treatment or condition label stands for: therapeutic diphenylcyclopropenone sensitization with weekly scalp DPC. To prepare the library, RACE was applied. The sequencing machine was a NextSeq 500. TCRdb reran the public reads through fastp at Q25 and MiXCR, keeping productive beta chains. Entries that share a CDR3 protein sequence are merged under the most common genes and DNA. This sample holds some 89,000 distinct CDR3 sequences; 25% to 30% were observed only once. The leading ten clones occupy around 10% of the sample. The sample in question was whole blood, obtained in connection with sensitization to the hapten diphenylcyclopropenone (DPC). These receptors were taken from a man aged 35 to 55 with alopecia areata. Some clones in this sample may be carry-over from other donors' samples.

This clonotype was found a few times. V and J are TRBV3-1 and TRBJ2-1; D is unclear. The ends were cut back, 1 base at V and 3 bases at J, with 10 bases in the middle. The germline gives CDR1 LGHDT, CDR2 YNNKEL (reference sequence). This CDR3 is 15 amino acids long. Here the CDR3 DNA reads TGTGCCAGCAGCCAAGCGATCGGCATCTACAATGAGCAGTTCTTC. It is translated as CASSQAIGIYNEQFF.

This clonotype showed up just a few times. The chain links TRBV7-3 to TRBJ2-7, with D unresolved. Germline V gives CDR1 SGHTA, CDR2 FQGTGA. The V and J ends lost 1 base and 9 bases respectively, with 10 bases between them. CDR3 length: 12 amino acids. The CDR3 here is CASSLNSGPQYF. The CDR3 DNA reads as TGTGCCAGCAGCTTAAACAGTGGTCCGCAGTACTTC.

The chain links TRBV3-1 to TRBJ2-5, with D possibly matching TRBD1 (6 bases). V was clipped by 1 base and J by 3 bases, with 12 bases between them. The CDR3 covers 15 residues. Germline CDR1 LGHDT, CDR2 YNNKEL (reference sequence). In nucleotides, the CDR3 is TGTGCCAGCAGCCAAGGGACAGACACTAAAGAGACCCAGTACTTC. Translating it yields CASSQGTDTKETQYF.

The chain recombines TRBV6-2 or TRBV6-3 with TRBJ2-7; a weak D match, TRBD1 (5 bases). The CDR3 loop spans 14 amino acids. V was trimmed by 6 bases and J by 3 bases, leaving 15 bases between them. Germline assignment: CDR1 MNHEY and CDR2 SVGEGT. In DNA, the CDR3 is TGTGCCAGCAGCCCAGGGATTAGCTTCTACGAGCAGTACTTC. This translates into CASSPGISFYEQYF.

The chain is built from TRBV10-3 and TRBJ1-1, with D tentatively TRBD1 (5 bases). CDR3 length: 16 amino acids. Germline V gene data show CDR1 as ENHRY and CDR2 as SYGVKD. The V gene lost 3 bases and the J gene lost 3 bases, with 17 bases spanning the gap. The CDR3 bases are TGTGCCATCAGTGAAAGGGGATGGGGGAGGGACACTGAAGCTTTCTTT. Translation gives CAISERGWGRDTEAFF.

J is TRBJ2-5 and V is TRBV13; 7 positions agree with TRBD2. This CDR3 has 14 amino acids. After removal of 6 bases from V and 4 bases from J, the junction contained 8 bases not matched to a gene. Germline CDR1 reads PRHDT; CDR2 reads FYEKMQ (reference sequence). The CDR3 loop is CASRQLAEGETQYF. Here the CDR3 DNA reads TGTGCCAGCAGGCAGCTAGCGGAGGGAGAGACCCAGTACTTC.

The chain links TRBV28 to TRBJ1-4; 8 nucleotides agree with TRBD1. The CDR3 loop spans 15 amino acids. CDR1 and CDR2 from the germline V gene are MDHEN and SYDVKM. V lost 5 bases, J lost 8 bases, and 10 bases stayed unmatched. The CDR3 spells CASSASDRAKEKLFF. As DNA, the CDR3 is TGTGCCAGCAGTGCATCGGACAGGGCCAAGGAAAAACTGTTTTTT.

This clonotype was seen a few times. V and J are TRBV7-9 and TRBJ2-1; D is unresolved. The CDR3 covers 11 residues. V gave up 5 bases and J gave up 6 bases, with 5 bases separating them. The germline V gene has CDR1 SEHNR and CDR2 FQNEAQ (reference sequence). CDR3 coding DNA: TGTGCCAGCAGCACGATCAATGAGCAGTTCTTC. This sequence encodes CASSTINEQFF.

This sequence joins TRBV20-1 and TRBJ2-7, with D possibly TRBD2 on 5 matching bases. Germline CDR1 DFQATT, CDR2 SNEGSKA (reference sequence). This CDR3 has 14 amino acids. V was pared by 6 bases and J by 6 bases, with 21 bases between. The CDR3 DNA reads TGCAGTGCCGTTCTAGGACCCGGGATCGGCGAGCAGTACTTC. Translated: CSAVLGPGIGEQYF.

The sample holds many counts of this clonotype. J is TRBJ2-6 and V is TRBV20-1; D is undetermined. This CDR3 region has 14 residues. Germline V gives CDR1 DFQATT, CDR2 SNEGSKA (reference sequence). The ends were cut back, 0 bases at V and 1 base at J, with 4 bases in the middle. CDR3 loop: CSAREGSGANVLTF. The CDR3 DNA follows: TGCAGTGCTAGAGAGGGGTCTGGGGCCAACGTCCTGACTTTC.